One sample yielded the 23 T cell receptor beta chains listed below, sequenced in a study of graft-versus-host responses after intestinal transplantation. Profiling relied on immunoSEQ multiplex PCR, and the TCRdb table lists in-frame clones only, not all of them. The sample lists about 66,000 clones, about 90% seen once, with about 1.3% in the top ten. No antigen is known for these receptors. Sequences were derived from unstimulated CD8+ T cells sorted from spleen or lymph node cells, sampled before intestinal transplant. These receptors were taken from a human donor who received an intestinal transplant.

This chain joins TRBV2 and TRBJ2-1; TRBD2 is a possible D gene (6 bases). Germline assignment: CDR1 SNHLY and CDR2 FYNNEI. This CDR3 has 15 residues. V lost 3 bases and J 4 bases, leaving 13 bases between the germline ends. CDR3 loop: CASSEKAGRYNEQFF. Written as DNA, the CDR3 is TGTGCCAGCAGTGAGAAAGCGGGCCGATACAATGAGCAGTTCTTC. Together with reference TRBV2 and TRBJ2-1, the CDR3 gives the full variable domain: EPEVTQTPSHQVTQMGQEVILRCVPISNHLYFYWYRQILGQKVEFLVSFYNNEISEKSEIFDDQFSVERPDGSNFTLKIRSTKLEDSAMYFCASSEKAGRYNEQFFGPGTRLTVL.

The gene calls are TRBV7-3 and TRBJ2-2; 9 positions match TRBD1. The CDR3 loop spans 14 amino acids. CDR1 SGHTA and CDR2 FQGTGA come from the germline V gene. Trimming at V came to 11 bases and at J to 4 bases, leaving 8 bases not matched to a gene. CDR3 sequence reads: CASRTGESTGELFF. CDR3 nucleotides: TGTGCCTCTCGGACAGGGGAGAGCACCGGGGAGCTGTTTTTT.

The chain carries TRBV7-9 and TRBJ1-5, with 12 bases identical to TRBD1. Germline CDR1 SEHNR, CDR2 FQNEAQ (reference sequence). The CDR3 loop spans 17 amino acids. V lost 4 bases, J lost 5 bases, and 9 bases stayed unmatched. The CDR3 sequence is CASSSPTGTGGHQPQHF. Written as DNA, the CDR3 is TGTGCCAGCAGCTCCCCAACCGGGACAGGGGGCCATCAGCCCCAGCATTTT. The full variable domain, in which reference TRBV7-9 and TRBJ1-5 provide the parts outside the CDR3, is DTGVSQNPRHKITKRGQNVTFRCDPISEHNRLYWYRQTLGQGPEFLTYFQNEAQLEKSRLLSDRFSAERPKGSFSTLEIQRTEQGDSAMYLCASSSPTGTGGHQPQHFGDGTRLSIL.

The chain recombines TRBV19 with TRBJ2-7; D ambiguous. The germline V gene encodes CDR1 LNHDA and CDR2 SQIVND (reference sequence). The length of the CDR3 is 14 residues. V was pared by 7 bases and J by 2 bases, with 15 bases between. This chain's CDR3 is CASTPGGTAYEQYF. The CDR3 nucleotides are TGTGCCAGTACCCCCGGCGGCACCGCCTACGAGCAGTACTTC. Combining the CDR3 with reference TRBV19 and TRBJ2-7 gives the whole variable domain DGGITQSPKYLFRKEGQNVTLSCEQNLNHDAMYWYRQDPGQGLRLIYYSQIVNDFQKGDIAEGYSVSREKKESFPLTVTSAQKNPTAFYLCASTPGGTAYEQYFGPGTRLTVT.

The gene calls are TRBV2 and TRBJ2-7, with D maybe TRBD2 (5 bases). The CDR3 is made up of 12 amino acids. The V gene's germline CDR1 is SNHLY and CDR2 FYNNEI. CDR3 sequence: CASEDSSYEQYF. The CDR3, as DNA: TGTGCTAGCGAGGATAGCTCCTACGAGCAGTACTTC.

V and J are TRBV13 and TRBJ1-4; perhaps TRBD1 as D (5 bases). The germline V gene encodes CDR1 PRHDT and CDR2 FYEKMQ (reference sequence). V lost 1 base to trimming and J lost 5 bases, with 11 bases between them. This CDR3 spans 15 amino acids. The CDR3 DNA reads TGTGCCAGCAGCTTAGTTGCAGGGAACAATGAAAAACTGTTTTTT. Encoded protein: CASSLVAGNNEKLFF.

For the CDR3, the DNA is TGTGCCAGCAGCTTAGGCCCCCACGTAGAGGGGGCCCCAGATACGCAGTATTTT. It is translated as CASSLGPHVEGAPDTQYF. The chain joins TRBV13 to TRBJ2-3; 7 bases align to TRBD1. Germline CDR1 reads PRHDT; CDR2 reads FYEKMQ (reference sequence). V was pared by 0 bases and J by 4 bases, with 13 bases of the junction left unmatched. This CDR3 has 18 residues.

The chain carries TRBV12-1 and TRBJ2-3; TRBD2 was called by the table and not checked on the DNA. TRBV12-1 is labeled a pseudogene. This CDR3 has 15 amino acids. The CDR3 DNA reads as TGTGCCAGCGGAGGTCGAGCCACTAGCACAGATACGCAGTATTTT. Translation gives CASGGRATSTDTQYF.

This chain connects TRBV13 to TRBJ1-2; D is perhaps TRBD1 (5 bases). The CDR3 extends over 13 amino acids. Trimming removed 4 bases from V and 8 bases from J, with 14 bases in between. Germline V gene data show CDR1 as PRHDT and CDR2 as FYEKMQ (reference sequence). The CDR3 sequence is CASSSRGDWGYTF. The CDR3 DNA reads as TGTGCCAGCAGCTCCCGGGGGGATTGGGGCTACACCTTC.

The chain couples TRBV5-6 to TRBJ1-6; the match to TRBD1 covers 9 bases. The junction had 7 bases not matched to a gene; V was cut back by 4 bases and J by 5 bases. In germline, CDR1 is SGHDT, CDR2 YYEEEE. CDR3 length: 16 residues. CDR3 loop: CASSAPGQGDNSPLHF. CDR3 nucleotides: TGTGCCAGCAGCGCCCCGGGACAGGGAGATAATTCACCCCTCCACTTT.

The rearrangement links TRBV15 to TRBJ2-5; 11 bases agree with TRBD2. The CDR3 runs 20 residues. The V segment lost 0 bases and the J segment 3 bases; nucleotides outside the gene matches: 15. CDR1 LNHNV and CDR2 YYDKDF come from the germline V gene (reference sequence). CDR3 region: CATSRDQGASGGRKKETQYF. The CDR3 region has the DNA TGTGCCACCAGCAGAGATCAAGGGGCTAGCGGGGGGAGGAAAAAAGAGACCCAGTACTTC.

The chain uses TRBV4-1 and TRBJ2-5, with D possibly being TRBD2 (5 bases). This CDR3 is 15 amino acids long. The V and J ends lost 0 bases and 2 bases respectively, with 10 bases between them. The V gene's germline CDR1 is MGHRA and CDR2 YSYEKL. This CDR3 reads CASSQDLAGQETQYF. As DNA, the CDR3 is TGCGCCAGCAGCCAAGATTTGGCGGGTCAAGAGACCCAGTACTTC.

DNA for the CDR3: TGTGCCACCAGCAGAGATTTTTTCGGCGCGGGACAGCGGCGATCACCCCTCCACTTT. As protein: CATSRDFFGAGQRRSPLHF. The chain combines TRBV15 with TRBJ1-6; 7 bases agree with TRBD1. Germline V gives CDR1 LNHNV, CDR2 YYDKDF (reference sequence). J was trimmed by 10 bases and V by 0 bases; bases with no gene match: 18. The CDR3 has 19 amino acids.

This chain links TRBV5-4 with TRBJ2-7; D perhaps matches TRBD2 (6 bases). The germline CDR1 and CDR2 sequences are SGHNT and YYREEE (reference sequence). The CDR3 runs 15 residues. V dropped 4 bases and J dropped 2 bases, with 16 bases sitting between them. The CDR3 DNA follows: TGTGCCAGCAGCCGGGACTCCAACCAACCCTACGAGCAGTACTTC. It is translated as CASSRDSNQPYEQYF.

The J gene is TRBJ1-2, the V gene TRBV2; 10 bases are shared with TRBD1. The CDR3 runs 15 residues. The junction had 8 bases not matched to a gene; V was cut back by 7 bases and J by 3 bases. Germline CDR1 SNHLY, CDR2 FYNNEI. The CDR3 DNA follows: TGTGCCAGCACAAGGACAGGGGGTGACTACTATGGCTACACCTTC. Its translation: CASTRTGGDYYGYTF.

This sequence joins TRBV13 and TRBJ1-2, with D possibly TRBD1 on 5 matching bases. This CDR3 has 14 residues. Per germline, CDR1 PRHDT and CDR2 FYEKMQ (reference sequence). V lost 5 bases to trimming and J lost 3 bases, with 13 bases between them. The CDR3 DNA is TGTGCCAGCAGCCCTCAGGGTACCCACTATGGCTACACCTTC. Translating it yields CASSPQGTHYGYTF.

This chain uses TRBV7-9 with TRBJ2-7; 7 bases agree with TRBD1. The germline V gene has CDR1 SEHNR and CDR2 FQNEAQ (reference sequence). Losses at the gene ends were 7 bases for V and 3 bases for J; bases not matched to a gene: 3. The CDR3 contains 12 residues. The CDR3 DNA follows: TGTGCCAGCACCAGGGACAGCTACGAGCAGTACTTC. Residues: CASTRDSYEQYF.

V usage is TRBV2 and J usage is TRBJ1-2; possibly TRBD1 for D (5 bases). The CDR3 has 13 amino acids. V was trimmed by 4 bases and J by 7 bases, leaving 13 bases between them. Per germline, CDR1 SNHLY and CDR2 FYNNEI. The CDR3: CASSAGGWGGYTF. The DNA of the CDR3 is TGTGCCAGCAGTGCGGGGGGATGGGGTGGCTACACCTTC.

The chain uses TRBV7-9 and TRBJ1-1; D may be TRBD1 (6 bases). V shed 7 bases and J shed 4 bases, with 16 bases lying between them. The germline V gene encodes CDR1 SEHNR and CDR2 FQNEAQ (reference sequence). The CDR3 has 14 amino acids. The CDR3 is CASTWGGGGTEAFF. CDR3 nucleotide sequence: TGTGCCAGCACTTGGGGGGGCGGGGGCACTGAAGCTTTCTTT. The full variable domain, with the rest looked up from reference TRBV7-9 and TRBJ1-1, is DTGVSQNPRHKITKRGQNVTFRCDPISEHNRLYWYRQTLGQGPEFLTYFQNEAQLEKSRLLSDRFSAERPKGSFSTLEIQRTEQGDSAMYLCASTWGGGGTEAFFGQGTRLTVV.

The CDR3 region is CASSEWGGTGIEKLFF. In DNA, the CDR3 is TGTGCCAGCAGTGAATGGGGGGGGACCGGCATCGAAAAACTGTTTTTT. The chain couples TRBV25-1 to TRBJ1-4, with D possibly TRBD1 on 5 matching bases. V was pared by 1 base and J by 8 bases, with 17 bases between. The CDR3 runs 16 residues. Germline V CDR1 and CDR2: MGHDK, SYGVNS.

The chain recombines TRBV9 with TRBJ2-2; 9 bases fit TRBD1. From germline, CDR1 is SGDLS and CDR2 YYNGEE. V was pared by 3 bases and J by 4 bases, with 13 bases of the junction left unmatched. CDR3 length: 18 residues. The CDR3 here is CASSDPIHRGQGTGELFF. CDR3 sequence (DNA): TGTGCCAGCAGCGACCCGATCCACAGGGGGCAGGGCACCGGGGAGCTGTTTTTT.

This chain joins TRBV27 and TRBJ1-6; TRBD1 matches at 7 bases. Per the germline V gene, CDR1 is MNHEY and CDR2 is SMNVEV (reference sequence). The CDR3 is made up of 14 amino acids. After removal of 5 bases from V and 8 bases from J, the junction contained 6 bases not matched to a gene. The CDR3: CASSPRTGHSPLHF. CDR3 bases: TGTGCCAGCAGTCCAAGGACAGGTCATTCACCCCTCCACTTT.

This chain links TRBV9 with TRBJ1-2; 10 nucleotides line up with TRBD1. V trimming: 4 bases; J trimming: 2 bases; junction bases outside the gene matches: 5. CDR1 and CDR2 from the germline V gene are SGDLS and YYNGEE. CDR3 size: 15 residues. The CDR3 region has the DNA TGTGCCAGCAGCCCACGACAGGGGGCCAACTATGGCTACACCTTC. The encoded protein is CASSPRQGANYGYTF.